These 28 T cell receptor beta chains came from one sample sequenced in a study of blood T cell repertoires in COVID-19. The assay was immunoSEQ multiplex PCR, and TCRdb's table has in-frame clones only and misses some. The sample shows around 260,000 clones, around 89% of them seen only once. Sequenced material: peripheral blood. The receptor set was obtained from a man aged 25-45 years with acute or convalescent COVID-19.

This chain joins TRBV9 and TRBJ1-2; 7 bases align to TRBD1. The germline CDR1 and CDR2 sequences are SGDLS and YYNGEE. J lost 1 base, V lost 4 bases, and 4 bases had no gene match. This CDR3 is built from 14 residues. CDR3 DNA sequence: TGTGCCAGCAGCACAGGACAGGTTAACTATGGCTACACCTTC. Its translation: CASSTGQVNYGYTF.

The gene calls are TRBV20-1 and TRBJ1-5, with D unresolved. Trimming removed 3 bases at V and 7 bases at J, with 13 bases between. CDR1 DFQATT and CDR2 SNEGSKA come from the germline V gene (reference sequence). The CDR3 contains 13 residues. CDR3 residues: CSASDGRRQPQHF. The DNA for the CDR3 is TGCAGTGCTAGTGATGGGAGGAGACAGCCCCAGCATTTT.

This chain joins TRBV7-3 and TRBJ1-6, with unresolved D. There are 13 residues in the CDR3. V was cut by 6 bases and J by 4 bases, with 7 bases left in between. CDR1 and CDR2 (germline): SGHTA, FQGTGA. CDR3 DNA sequence: TGTGCCAGCAGTTCAGCGTATAATTCACCCCTCCACTTT. This translates into CASSSAYNSPLHF.

The gene calls are TRBV24-1 and TRBJ2-7; D might be TRBD2 (6 bases). V gave up 3 bases and J gave up 4 bases, with 21 bases separating them. In germline, CDR1 is KGHDR, CDR2 SFDVKD. The CDR3 length is 17 residues. The CDR3 loop is CATSDTPLAGRTYEQYF. DNA of the CDR3: TGTGCCACCAGTGATACCCCCTTGGCGGGGCGCACTTACGAGCAGTACTTC.

This sequence joins TRBV10-1 and TRBJ2-3, with D possibly matching TRBD2 (6 bases). There are 15 residues in the CDR3. Germline V CDR1 and CDR2: WNHNN, SYGVQD (reference sequence). V was trimmed by 2 bases and J by 4 bases, leaving 13 bases between them. The CDR3 coding sequence is TGCGCCAGCAGTGAGCGGCCGGGAGCGTCAGATACGCAGTATTTT. Encoded protein: CASSERPGASDTQYF.

The chain employs TRBV18 and TRBJ1-5; TRBD1 agrees at 9 bases. CDR3 length: 14 residues. Trimming cost V 6 bases and J 4 bases; bases outside gene matches: 4. Germline CDR1 and CDR2: KGHSH and LQKENI. CDR3 in DNA: TGTGCCAGCTCGCTAGACAGGGGGAATCAGCCCCAGCATTTT. Translating gives CASSLDRGNQPQHF.

V is TRBV3-1 (or the pseudogene TRBV3-2) and J is TRBJ2-1, with TRBD2 identical over 8 bases. CDR3 length: 14 residues. V trimming: 1 base; J trimming: 9 bases; junction bases outside the gene matches: 5. The germline gives CDR1 LGHDT, CDR2 YNNKEL (reference sequence). CDR3 amino acids: CASSQAGGPGEQFF. The CDR3 bases are TGTGCCAGCAGCCAAGCGGGAGGGCCTGGTGAGCAGTTCTTC.

The CDR3 protein is CASKESLAGGYEQYF. For the CDR3, the DNA is TGCGCCAGCAAAGAATCACTAGCGGGAGGGTATGAGCAGTACTTC. The J gene is TRBJ2-7, the V gene TRBV5-1, with TRBD2 matching 13 bases. This CDR3 has 15 residues. Germline CDR1 reads SGHRS; CDR2 reads YFSETQ. V lost 6 bases and J lost 7; bases outside the gene matches: 10.

CDR3 nucleotides: TGTGCCAGCTCACCATCCTCGACAAACTCTGGAAACACCATATATTTT. Translation gives CASSPSSTNSGNTIYF. The chain joins TRBV18 to TRBJ1-3; D uncertain. The CDR3 loop spans 16 amino acids. The germline V gene encodes CDR1 KGHSH and CDR2 LQKENI. Trimming took 2 bases from V and 0 from J, leaving 11 bases between them.

This sequence joins TRBV19 and TRBJ1-1; maybe TRBD1 (6 bases). This CDR3 contains 14 residues. V was pared by 6 bases and J by 0 bases, with 11 bases between. Per germline, CDR1 LNHDA and CDR2 SQIVND (reference sequence). The CDR3 DNA is TGTGCCAGTAGGGGAGGGGGAATGAACACTGAAGCTTTCTTT. Translated, it gives CASRGGGMNTEAFF. Looking up the rest from reference TRBV19 and TRBJ1-1 gives the full variable domain: DGGITQSPKYLFRKEGQNVTLSCEQNLNHDAMYWYRQDPGQGLRLIYYSQIVNDFQKGDIAEGYSVSREKKESFPLTVTSAQKNPTAFYLCASRGGGMNTEAFFGQGTRLTVV.

The J gene is TRBJ1-2, the V gene TRBV9; tentatively, D is TRBD1 (6 bases). V lost 3 bases and J 4 bases, leaving 13 bases between the germline ends. From germline, CDR1 is SGDLS and CDR2 YYNGEE. The CDR3 is 14 amino acids. DNA of the CDR3: TGTGCCAGCAGCGCCAGAACAGGGTTCTATGGCTACACCTTC. Amino acid sequence: CASSARTGFYGYTF.

The chain couples TRBV11-3 to TRBJ2-2; TRBD2 might be the D (5 bases). The CDR3 sequence is 15 residues long. V gave up 5 bases and J gave up 4 bases, with 14 bases separating them. Germline CDR1 and CDR2: SGHNT and YENEEA. The CDR3 sequence is CASSLVRAGTGELFF. The CDR3 DNA reads TGTGCCAGCAGCCTTGTGCGGGCGGGCACCGGGGAGCTGTTTTTT. The whole variable domain, filled in from reference TRBV11-3 and TRBJ2-2, reads EAGVVQSPRYKIIEKKQPVAFWCNPISGHNTLYWYLQNLGQGPELLIRYENEEAVDDSQLPKDRFSAERLKGVDSTLKIQPAELGDSAVYLCASSLVRAGTGELFFGEGSRLTVL.

The rearrangement links TRBV19 to TRBJ2-3; TRBD2 might be the D (5 bases). Germline V lookup: CDR1 LNHDA, CDR2 SQIVND (reference sequence). Trimming took 6 bases from V and 4 from J, leaving 17 bases between them. This CDR3 contains 15 residues. The CDR3 coding sequence is TGTGCCAGTAGCCCCCCGGGGAAGGTGGCAGATACGCAGTATTTT. Its protein is CASSPPGKVADTQYF.

The gene calls are TRBV6-1 and TRBJ1-5; D unclear. Germline V gene sequence: CDR1 MNHNS, CDR2 SASEGT. Trimming took off 1 base at V and 4 bases at J, with 11 bases between the two ends. This CDR3 has 15 amino acids. The CDR3 reads CASSEVSTRNQPQHF. The CDR3 DNA follows: TGTGCCAGCAGTGAAGTGAGTACTAGGAATCAGCCCCAGCATTTT.

V is TRBV28 and J is TRBJ2-7, with D perhaps matching TRBD1 (6 bases). The CDR3 totals 17 residues. Looked up from germline, CDR1 is MDHEN and CDR2 is SYDVKM. Trimming took 6 bases from V and 3 from J, leaving 24 bases between them. The CDR3 is CASRASPGQLVNYEQYF. DNA of the CDR3: TGTGCCAGCAGGGCCTCCCCGGGACAACTCGTAAACTACGAGCAGTACTTC.

The chain combines TRBV7-9 with TRBJ1-3, with TRBD1 identical over 9 bases. The CDR3 totals 17 residues. The trim removed 8 bases at V and 0 bases at J, leaving 11 bases unmatched. Germline V lookup: CDR1 SEHNR, CDR2 FQNEAQ (reference sequence). The CDR3 nucleotides read TGTGCCAGCCGTCCCGGGACAGGGCCCCTCTCTGGAAACACCATATATTTT. Protein product: CASRPGTGPLSGNTIYF. Combining the CDR3 with reference TRBV7-9 and TRBJ1-3 gives the whole variable domain DTGVSQNPRHKITKRGQNVTFRCDPISEHNRLYWYRQTLGQGPEFLTYFQNEAQLEKSRLLSDRFSAERPKGSFSTLEIQRTEQGDSAMYLCASRPGTGPLSGNTIYFGEGSWLTVV.

The chain links TRBV6-5 to TRBJ2-1, with D possibly matching TRBD2 (6 bases). This CDR3 spans 14 amino acids. In germline, CDR1 is MNHEY, CDR2 SVGAGI. V shed 8 bases and J shed 0 bases, with 11 bases lying between them. CDR3 loop: CASGGFSSYNEQFF. The CDR3 region has the DNA TGTGCCAGCGGAGGGTTTAGCTCCTACAATGAGCAGTTCTTC.

The rearrangement links TRBV30 to TRBJ2-3; TRBD2 aligns across 11 bases. CDR1 is GTSNPN and CDR2 is SVGIG in the germline V gene (reference sequence). The V gene end was trimmed by 3 bases and the J gene end by 4 bases; junction bases not matched to a gene: 3. The CDR3 consists of 14 residues. The CDR3 nucleotides read TGTGCCTGGAGACTAGCGGGAGTCTCAGATACGCAGTATTTT. Translated, it gives CAWRLAGVSDTQYF.

The chain employs TRBV28 and TRBJ2-5; weak D call: TRBD2 (5 bases). This CDR3 spans 14 amino acids. The V gene's germline CDR1 is MDHEN and CDR2 SYDVKM. Trimming cost V 2 bases and J 2 bases, with 9 bases left between them. The CDR3 sequence is CASSLNEGQETQYF. CDR3 DNA sequence: TGTGCCAGCAGTTTAAATGAGGGACAAGAGACCCAGTACTTC.

Note on this clone: This sample also contains other DNA sequences that code for the same CDR3. The chain links TRBV5-1 to TRBJ1-1, with 7 bases matching TRBD1. The CDR3 has 14 amino acids. V was pared by 5 bases and J by 2 bases, with 6 bases of the junction left unmatched. CDR1 is SGHRS, CDR2 YFSETQ, per germline. CDR3 sequence: CASSFSGGNTEAFF. Written as DNA, the CDR3 is TGCGCCAGCAGTTTTTCAGGGGGTAACACTGAAGCTTTCTTT. The whole variable domain, remainder taken from reference TRBV5-1 and TRBJ1-1, is KAGVTQTPRYLIKTRGQQVTLSCSPISGHRSVSWYQQTPGQGLQFLFEYFSETQRNKGNFPGRFSGRQFSNSRSEMNVSTLELGDSALYLCASSFSGGNTEAFFGQGTRLTVV.

The chain combines TRBV4-1 with TRBJ2-1; TRBD1 matches 8 bases. The length of the CDR3 is 17 residues. Germline V gene sequence: CDR1 MGHRA, CDR2 YSYEKL. V shed 1 base and J 1 base; nucleotides not matched to a gene: 6. The chain's CDR3 is CASSQGDRDRSYNEQFF. CDR3 nucleotide sequence: TGCGCCAGCAGCCAAGGCGACCGGGACAGGTCCTACAATGAGCAGTTCTTC.

The V and J genes are TRBV7-9 and TRBJ1-1; maybe TRBD1 (5 bases). Trimming shortened V by 2 bases and J by 7 bases, and 17 bases separated the two germline ends. The CDR3 runs 15 residues. Germline V gives CDR1 SEHNR, CDR2 FQNEAQ (reference sequence). CDR3 region: CASSLRVGGAGEAFF. CDR3 in DNA: TGTGCCAGCAGCTTACGAGTGGGGGGAGCGGGTGAAGCTTTCTTT. The full variable domain, with the rest looked up from reference TRBV7-9 and TRBJ1-1, is DTGVSQNPRHKITKRGQNVTFRCDPISEHNRLYWYRQTLGQGPEFLTYFQNEAQLEKSRLLSDRFSAERPKGSFSTLEIQRTEQGDSAMYLCASSLRVGGAGEAFFGQGTRLTVV.

This clone was counted once. The V and J genes are TRBV28 and TRBJ2-1; 10 bases line up with TRBD2. The V gene end was trimmed by 5 bases and the J gene end by 6 bases; junction bases not matched to a gene: 10. From germline, CDR1 is MDHEN and CDR2 SYDVKM. This CDR3 is built from 16 residues. The CDR3 sequence: CASSPPSGGGVNEQFF. The CDR3 DNA is TGTGCCAGCAGTCCCCCTAGCGGGGGTGGGGTCAATGAGCAGTTCTTC.

The V gene is TRBV11-2, the J gene TRBJ1-2, with 9 bases matching TRBD1. This CDR3 has 16 amino acids. Looked up from germline, CDR1 is SGHAT and CDR2 is FQNNGV. V lost 5 bases to trimming and J lost 6 bases; unmatched junction nucleotides: 13. The CDR3 sequence is CASSKTGGSISNGYTF. CDR3 nucleotide sequence: TGTGCCAGCAGCAAGACAGGGGGATCAATATCGAATGGCTACACCTTC.

The chain couples TRBV7-9 to TRBJ2-2; TRBD1 matches at 7 bases. The CDR3 is 15 residues long. V shed 4 bases, J shed 6 bases, and the junction held 8 bases outside the gene matches. CDR1 SEHNR and CDR2 FQNEAQ come from the germline V gene (reference sequence). The CDR3: CASSSSTGLPGELFF. The CDR3 region has the DNA TGTGCCAGCAGCTCCTCGACAGGGTTACCCGGGGAGCTGTTTTTT. The full variable domain, in which reference TRBV7-9 and TRBJ2-2 provide the parts outside the CDR3, is DTGVSQNPRHKITKRGQNVTFRCDPISEHNRLYWYRQTLGQGPEFLTYFQNEAQLEKSRLLSDRFSAERPKGSFSTLEIQRTEQGDSAMYLCASSSSTGLPGELFFGEGSRLTVL.

V and J are TRBV24-1 and TRBJ2-3; 8 bases are a match to TRBD2. The J segment lost 4 bases and the V segment lost 7 bases, leaving 6 bases of the junction unmatched. Germline V lookup: CDR1 KGHDR, CDR2 SFDVKD. CDR3 length equals 14 residues. The CDR3 protein is CATRAGRAADTQYF. DNA of the CDR3: TGTGCCACCAGGGCCGGGAGGGCCGCAGATACGCAGTATTTT.

The chain has TRBV24-1 and TRBJ2-7, with TRBD1 identical over 7 bases. This CDR3 comprises 14 residues. The J segment lost 7 bases and the V segment lost 9 bases, leaving 14 bases of the junction unmatched. CDR1 is KGHDR, CDR2 SFDVKD, per germline. The CDR3 loop is CATGSNKGAEEQYF. CDR3 nucleotides: TGTGCCACCGGCTCCAATAAGGGGGCGGAGGAGCAGTACTTC.

The chain joins TRBV6-2 or TRBV6-3 to TRBJ2-1; 15 nucleotides match TRBD2. The germline CDR1 and CDR2 sequences are MNHEY and SVGEGT. The V gene end was trimmed by 0 bases and the J gene end by 8 bases; junction bases not matched to a gene: 14. This CDR3 comprises 20 residues. The CDR3 nucleotides are TGTGCCAGCAGTTACTCCAGGACTAGCGGGGGGGCGGGTCCCAGCGATGAGCAGTTCTTC. Protein: CASSYSRTSGGAGPSDEQFF.